In its sample, the clone carrying this TCR beta chain was seen many times. The entry originates in a study of human T cells and chemical hapten exposure. With V trimmed by 5 bases and J by 5 bases, 9 bases remained unmatched. The CDR3 runs to 17 residues. Germline CDR1 SGHTA, CDR2 FQGNSA. MiXCR, applied by TCRdb to the RACE reads, yields one record per CDR3 protein. This sample has around 350,000 distinct CDR3 sequences, with approximately 5.8% found just once. Indicated time point: pre-sensitization, week 0. Treatment indicated: therapeutic diphenylcyclopropenone sensitization with weekly scalp DPC. The sequencing here drew on whole blood, taken in connection with sensitization to the hapten diphenylcyclopropenone (DPC). This sequence joins TRBV7-2 and TRBJ2-5, with 15 bases lining up with TRBD2. The receptor was isolated from a woman aged 18-29 years with alopecia areata. Some clones in this sample may be carry-over from other donors' samples. The DNA of the CDR3 is TGTGCCAGCAGCACTGGACTAGCGGGGGGGCCGCGGGAGACCCAGTACTTC. Translating gives CASSTGLAGGPRETQYF.